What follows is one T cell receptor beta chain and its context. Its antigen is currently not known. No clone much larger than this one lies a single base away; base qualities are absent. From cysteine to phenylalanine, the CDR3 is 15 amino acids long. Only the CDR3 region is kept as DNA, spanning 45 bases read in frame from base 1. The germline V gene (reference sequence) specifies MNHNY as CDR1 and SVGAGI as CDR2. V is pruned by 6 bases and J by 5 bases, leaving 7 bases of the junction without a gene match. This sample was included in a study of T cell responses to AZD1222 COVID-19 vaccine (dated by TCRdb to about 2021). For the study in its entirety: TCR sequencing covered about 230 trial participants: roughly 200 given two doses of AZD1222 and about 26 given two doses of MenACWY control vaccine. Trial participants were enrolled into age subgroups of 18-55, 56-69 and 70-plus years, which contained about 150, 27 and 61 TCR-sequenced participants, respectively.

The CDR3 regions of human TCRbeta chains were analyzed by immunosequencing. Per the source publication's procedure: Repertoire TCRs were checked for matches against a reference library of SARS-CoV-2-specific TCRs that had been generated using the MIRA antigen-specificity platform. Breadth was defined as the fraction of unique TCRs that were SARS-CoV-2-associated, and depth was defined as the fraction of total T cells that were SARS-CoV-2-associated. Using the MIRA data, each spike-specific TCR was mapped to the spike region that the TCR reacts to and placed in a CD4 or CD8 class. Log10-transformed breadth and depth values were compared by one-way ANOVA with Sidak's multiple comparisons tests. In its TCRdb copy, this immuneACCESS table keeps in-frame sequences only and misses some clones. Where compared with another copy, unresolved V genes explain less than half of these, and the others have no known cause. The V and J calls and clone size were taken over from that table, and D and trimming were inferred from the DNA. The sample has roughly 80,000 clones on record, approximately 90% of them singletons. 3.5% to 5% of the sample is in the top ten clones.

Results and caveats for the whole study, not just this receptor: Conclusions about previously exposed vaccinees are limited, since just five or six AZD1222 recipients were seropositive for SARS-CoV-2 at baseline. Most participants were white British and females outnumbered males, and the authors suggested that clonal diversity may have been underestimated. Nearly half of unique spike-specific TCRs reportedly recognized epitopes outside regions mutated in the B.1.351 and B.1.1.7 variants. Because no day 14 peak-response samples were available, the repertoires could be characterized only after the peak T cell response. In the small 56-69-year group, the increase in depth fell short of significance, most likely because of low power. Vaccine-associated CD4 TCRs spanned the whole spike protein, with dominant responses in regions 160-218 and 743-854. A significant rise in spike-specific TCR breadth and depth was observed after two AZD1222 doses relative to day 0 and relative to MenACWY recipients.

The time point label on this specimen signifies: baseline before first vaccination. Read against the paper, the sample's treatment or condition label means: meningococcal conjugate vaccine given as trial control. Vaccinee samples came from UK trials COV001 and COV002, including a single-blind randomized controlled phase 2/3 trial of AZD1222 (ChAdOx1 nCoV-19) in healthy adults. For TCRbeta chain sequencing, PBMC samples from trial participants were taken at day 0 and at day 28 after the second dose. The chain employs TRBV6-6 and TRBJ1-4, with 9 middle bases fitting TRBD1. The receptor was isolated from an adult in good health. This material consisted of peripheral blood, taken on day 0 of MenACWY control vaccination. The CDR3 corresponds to CASSQAGTGNEKLFF. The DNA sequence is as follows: TGTGCCAGCAGCCAAGCCGGGACAGGGAATGAAAAACTGTTTTTT.